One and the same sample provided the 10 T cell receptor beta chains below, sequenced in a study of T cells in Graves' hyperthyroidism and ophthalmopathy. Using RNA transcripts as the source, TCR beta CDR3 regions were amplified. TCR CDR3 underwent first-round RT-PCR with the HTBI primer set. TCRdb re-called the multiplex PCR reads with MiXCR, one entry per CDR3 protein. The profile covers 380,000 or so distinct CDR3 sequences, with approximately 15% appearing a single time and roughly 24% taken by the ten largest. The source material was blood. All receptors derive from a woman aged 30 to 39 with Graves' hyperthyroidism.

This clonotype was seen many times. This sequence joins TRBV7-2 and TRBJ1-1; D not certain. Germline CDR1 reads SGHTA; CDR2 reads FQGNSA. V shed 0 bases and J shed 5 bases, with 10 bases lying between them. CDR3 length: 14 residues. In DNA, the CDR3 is TGTGCCAGCAGCTTAGCCGCGGGGAAAACTGAAGCTTTCTTT. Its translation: CASSLAAGKTEAFF. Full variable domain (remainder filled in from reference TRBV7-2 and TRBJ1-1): GAGVSQSPSNKVTEKGKDVELRCDPISGHTALYWYRQSLGQGLEFLIYFQGNSAPDKSGLPSDRFSAERTGGSVSTLTIQRTQQEDSAVYLCASSLAAGKTEAFFGQGTRLTVV.

CDR3 amino acids: CASADSYTLSGNTIYF. The CDR3 DNA is TGTGCCAGTGCGGACAGCTATACCCTCTCTGGAAACACCATATATTTT. This sequence joins TRBV9 and TRBJ1-3; weak D call: TRBD1 (6 bases). The CDR3 consists of 16 residues. Looked up from germline, CDR1 is SGDLS and CDR2 is YYNGEE. V shed 8 bases and J shed 0 bases, with 18 bases lying between them.

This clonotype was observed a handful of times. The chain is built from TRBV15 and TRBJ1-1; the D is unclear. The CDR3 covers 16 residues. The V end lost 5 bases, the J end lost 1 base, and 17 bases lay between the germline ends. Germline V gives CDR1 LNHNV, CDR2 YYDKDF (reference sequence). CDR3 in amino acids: CATSPNLMGRNTEAFF. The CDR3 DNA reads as TGTGCCACCAGCCCCAATTTAATGGGTCGGAACACTGAAGCTTTCTTT. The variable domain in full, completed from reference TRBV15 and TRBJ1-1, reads DAMVIQNPRYQVTQFGKPVTLSCSQTLNHNVMYWYQQKSSQAPKLLFHYYDKDFNNEADTPDNFQSRRPNTSFCFLDIRSPGLGDTAMYLCATSPNLMGRNTEAFFGQGTRLTVV.

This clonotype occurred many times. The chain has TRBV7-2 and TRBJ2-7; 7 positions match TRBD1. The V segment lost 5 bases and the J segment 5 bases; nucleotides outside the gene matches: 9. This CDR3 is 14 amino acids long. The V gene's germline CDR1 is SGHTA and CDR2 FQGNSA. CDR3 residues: CASSVRQGRNEQYF. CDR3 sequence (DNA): TGTGCCAGCAGCGTCCGACAGGGAAGGAACGAGCAGTACTTC.

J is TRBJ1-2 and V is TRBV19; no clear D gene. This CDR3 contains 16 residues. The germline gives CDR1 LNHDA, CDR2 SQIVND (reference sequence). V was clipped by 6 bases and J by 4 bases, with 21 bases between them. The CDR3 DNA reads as TGTGCCAGTAGGAACATAACGGGGAATTTGATCTATGGCTACACCTTC. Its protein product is CASRNITGNLIYGYTF.

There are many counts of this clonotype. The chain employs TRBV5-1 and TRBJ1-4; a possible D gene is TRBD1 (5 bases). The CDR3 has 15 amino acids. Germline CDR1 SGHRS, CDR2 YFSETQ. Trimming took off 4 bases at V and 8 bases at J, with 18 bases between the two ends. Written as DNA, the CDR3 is TGCGCCAGCAGCCTGGGTCCCGGGCAGGGAGAAAAACTGTTTTTT. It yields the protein CASSLGPGQGEKLFF.

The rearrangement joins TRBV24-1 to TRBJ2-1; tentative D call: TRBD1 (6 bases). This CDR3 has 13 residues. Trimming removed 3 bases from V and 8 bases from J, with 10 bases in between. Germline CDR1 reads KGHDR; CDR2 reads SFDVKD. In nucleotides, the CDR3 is TGTGCCACCAGTGATCCCAGGGGTGATGAGCAGTTCTTC. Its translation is CATSDPRGDEQFF.

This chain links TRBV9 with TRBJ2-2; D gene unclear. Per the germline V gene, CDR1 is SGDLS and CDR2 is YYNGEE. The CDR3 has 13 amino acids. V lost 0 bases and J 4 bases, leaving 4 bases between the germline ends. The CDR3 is CASSVDGTGELFF. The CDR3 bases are TGTGCCAGCAGCGTAGACGGCACCGGGGAGCTGTTTTTT. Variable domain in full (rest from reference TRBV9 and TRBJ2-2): DSGVTQTPKHLITATGQRVTLRCSPRSGDLSVYWYQQSLDQGLQFLIQYYNGEERAKGNILERFSAQQFPDLHSELNLSSLELGDSALYFCASSVDGTGELFFGEGSRLTVL.

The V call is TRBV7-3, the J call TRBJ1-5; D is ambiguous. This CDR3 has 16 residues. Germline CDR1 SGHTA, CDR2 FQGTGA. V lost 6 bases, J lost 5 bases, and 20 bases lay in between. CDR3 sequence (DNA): TGTGCCAGCAGAACACAGAGGTGGCGGGAGGATCAGCCCCAGCATTTT. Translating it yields CASRTQRWREDQPQHF. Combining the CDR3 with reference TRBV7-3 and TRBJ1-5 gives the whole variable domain GAGVSQTPSNKVTEKGKYVELRCDPISGHTALYWYRQSLGQGPEFLIYFQGTGAADDSGLPNDRFFAVRPEGSVSTLKIQRTERGDSAVYLCASRTQRWREDQPQHFGDGTRLSIL.

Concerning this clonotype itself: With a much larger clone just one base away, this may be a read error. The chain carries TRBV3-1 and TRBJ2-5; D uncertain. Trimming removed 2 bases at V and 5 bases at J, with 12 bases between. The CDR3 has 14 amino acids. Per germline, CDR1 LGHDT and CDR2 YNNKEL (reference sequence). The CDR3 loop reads CASSQNRNVETQYF. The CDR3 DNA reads TGTGCCAGCAGCCAAAACCGGAACGTCGAGACCCAGTACTTC.